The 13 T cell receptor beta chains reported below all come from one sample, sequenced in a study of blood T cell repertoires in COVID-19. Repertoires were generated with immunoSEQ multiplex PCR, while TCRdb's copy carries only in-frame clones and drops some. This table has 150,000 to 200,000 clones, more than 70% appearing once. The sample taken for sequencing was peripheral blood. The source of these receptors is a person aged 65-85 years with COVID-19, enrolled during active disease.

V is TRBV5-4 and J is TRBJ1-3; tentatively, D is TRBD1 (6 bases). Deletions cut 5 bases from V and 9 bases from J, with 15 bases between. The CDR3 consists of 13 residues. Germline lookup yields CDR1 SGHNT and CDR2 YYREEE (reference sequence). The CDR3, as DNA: TGTGCCAGCAGTCGGGACACGGGTGGCACCATATATTTT. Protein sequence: CASSRDTGGTIYF.

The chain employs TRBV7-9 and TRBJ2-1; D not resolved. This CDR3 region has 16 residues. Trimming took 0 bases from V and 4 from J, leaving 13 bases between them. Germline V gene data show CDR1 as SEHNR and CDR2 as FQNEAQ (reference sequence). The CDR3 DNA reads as TGTGCCAGCAGCTTAGCTGAACTACGGAATTACAATGAGCAGTTCTTC. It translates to CASSLAELRNYNEQFF.

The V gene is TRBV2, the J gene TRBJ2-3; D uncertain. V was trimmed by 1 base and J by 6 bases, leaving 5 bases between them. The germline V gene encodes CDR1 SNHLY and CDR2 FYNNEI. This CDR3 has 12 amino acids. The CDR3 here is CASSEGGDTQYF. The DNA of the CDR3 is TGTGCCAGCAGTGAAGGAGGCGATACGCAGTATTTT. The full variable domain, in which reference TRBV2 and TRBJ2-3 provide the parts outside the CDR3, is EPEVTQTPSHQVTQMGQEVILRCVPISNHLYFYWYRQILGQKVEFLVSFYNNEISEKSEIFDDQFSVERPDGSNFTLKIRSTKLEDSAMYFCASSEGGDTQYFGPGTRLTVL.

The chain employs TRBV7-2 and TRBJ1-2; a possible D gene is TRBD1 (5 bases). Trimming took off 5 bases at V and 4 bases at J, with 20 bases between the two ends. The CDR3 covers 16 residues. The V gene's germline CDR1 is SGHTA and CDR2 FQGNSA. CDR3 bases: TGTGCCAGCAGCCTACAGACAGACCCCTTCTTCTATGGCTACACCTTC. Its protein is CASSLQTDPFFYGYTF.

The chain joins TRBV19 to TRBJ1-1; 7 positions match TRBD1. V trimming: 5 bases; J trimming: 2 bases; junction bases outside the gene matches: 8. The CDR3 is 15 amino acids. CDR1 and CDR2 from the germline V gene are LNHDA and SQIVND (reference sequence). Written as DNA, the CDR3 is TGTGCCAGTAGTCCCTCGGGACAGAGCAACACTGAAGCTTTCTTT. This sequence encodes CASSPSGQSNTEAFF.

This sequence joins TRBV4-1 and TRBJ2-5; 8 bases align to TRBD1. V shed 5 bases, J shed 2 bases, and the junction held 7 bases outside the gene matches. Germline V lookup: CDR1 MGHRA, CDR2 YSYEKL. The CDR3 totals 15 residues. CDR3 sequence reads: CASSYGQGIQETQYF. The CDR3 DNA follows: TGCGCCAGCAGCTACGGACAGGGAATTCAAGAGACCCAGTACTTC.

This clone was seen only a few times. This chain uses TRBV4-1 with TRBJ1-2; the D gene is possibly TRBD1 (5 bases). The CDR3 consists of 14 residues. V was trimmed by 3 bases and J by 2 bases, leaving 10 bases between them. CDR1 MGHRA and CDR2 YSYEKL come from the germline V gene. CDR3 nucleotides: TGCGCCAGCAGCCAGCACGGGGGAAACTATGGCTACACCTTC. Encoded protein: CASSQHGGNYGYTF.

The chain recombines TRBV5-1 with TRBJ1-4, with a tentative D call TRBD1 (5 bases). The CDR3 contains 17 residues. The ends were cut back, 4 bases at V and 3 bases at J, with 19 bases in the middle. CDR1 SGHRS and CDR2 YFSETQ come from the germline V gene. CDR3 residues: CASSPRTSRAANEKLFF. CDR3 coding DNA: TGCGCCAGCAGCCCCCGAACCTCCAGGGCAGCTAATGAAAAACTGTTTTTT.

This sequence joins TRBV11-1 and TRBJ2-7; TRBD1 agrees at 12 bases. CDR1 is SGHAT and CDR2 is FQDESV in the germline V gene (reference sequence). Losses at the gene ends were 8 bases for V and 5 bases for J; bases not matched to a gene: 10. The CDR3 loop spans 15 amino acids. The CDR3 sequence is CASGDRGQTRNEQYF. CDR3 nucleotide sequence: TGTGCCAGCGGGGACAGGGGGCAGACTCGTAACGAGCAGTACTTC.

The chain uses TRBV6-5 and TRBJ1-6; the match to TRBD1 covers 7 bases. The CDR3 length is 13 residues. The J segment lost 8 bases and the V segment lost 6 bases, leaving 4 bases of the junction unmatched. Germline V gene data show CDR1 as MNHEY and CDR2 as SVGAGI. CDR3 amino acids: CASSDREYSPLHF. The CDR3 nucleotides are TGTGCCAGCAGCGACAGGGAGTATTCACCCCTCCACTTT.

The CDR3 DNA reads as TGTGCCAGCAGACGGACAGGGGATAATTCACCCCTCCACTTT. As protein: CASRRTGDNSPLHF. The genes are TRBV6-4 and TRBJ1-6; TRBD1 agrees at 9 bases. The CDR3 loop spans 14 amino acids. V shed 6 bases and J 5 bases; nucleotides not matched to a gene: 2. Germline V gene lookup returns CDR1 MRHNA and CDR2 SNTAGT.

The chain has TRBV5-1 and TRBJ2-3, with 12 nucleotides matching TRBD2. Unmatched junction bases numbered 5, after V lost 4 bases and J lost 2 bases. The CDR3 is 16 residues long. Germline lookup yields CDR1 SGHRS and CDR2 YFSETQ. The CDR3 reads CASSVTSGRPTDTQYF. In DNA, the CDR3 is TGCGCCAGCAGCGTTACTAGCGGGAGGCCCACAGATACGCAGTATTTT.

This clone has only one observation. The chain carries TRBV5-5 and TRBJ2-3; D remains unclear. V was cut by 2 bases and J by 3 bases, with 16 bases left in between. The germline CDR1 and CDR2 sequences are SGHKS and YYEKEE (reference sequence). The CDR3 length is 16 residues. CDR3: CASSLQLFSGTDTQYF. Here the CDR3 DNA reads TGTGCCAGCAGCTTACAGTTGTTCAGTGGAACAGATACGCAGTATTTT.